This TCR beta chain stems from a study of T-cell reconstitution after alpha-beta-depleted transplantation in children. Trimming took 4 bases from V and 5 from J, leaving 12 bases between them. Germline assignment: CDR1 SGHRS and CDR2 YFSETQ. This CDR3 spans 14 amino acids. Researchers prepared the TCRbeta library using unique molecular identifiers, the study reports. From the PCR reads, TCRdb called clonotypes with MiXCR, one entry per CDR3 protein. Altogether 500,000 to 600,000 distinct CDR3 sequences are present, about 17% being singletons, with the ten largest covering 3.3%. The sample was PBMCs from the stem cell graft donor, taken from the stem cell graft. The chain links TRBV5-1 to TRBJ2-2, with D uncertain. This TCR was recovered from a human donor who donated a stem cell graft to a child with acute lymphoblastic leukemia. The DNA for the CDR3 is TGCGCCAGCAGCCTCGATGACTGGACCGGGGAGCTGTTTTTT. Its protein is CASSLDDWTGELFF.